The T cell receptor (beta chain) described here comes from a study of cytotoxic CD8 clonotypes in ibrutinib-treated CLL. TCRdb's table, derived via immunoSEQ multiplex PCR, lists solely in-frame clones and lacks some. The sample shows 250,000 to 350,000 clones, 65% to 85% of them seen only once. Findings and limits, study-wide: Elevated clonality accompanied ibrutinib response, with a return toward baseline values at progression.

In its sample, this clone was seen a few times. Its antigen remains unknown. The CDR3 is made up of 14 amino acids. Germline V gene sequence: CDR1 SGHTA, CDR2 FQGTGA. Trimming removed 2 bases at V and 8 bases at J, with 15 bases between. The chain joins TRBV7-3 to TRBJ1-1; D not certain. This specimen was PBMCs, taken at disease progression, from a patient treated with ibrutinib. The sequence derives from a human donor with chronic lymphocytic leukemia. CDR3 sequence: CASSLYGTETEAFF. The CDR3 DNA reads TGTGCCAGCAGCTTATACGGCACCGAGACGGAAGCTTTCTTT.